Presented here are 10 T cell receptor beta chains from one specimen sequenced in a study of T cells after yellow fever vaccination. TCRdb re-derived calls from the 5' RACE reads in MiXCR, one entry per CDR3 protein. The repertoire has 450,000 to 650,000 distinct CDR3 sequences, roughly 14% of them found once; the top ten carry over 12%. The sequencing used PBMCs, collected on the day of the yellow fever booster vaccination. Receptors were obtained from a man aged 25-45 years who received the YFV17D yellow fever vaccine.

The chain uses TRBV27 and TRBJ2-5; D ambiguous. Germline loops: CDR1 MNHEY, CDR2 SMNVEV (reference sequence). Trimming left V 2 bases short and J 7 bases short, with 11 bases between. This CDR3 has 13 amino acids. CDR3 in DNA: TGTGCCAGCAGTTTACAGGTTTTCGGGACCCAGTACTTC. Its protein product is CASSLQVFGTQYF.

V usage is TRBV12-3 or TRBV12-4 and J usage is TRBJ2-7; no reliable D call. The CDR3 runs 14 residues. Trimming took off 2 bases at V and 6 bases at J, with 14 bases between the two ends. CDR3 sequence: CASSLTEVPSEQYF. CDR3 in DNA: TGTGCCAGCAGTTTAACCGAGGTCCCCAGCGAGCAGTACTTC.

The chain carries TRBV7-3 and TRBJ2-6; TRBD1 aligns across 8 bases. The germline V gene has CDR1 SGHTA and CDR2 FQGTGA. Trimming took 5 bases from V and 1 from J; bases not matched to a gene: 10. The CDR3 sequence is 18 residues long. CDR3: CASSQSGGGFSGANVLTF. Written as DNA, the CDR3 is TGTGCCAGCAGCCAATCAGGGGGCGGCTTTTCTGGGGCCAACGTCCTGACTTTC.

The chain couples TRBV5-6 to TRBJ2-7, with no clear D. The germline gives CDR1 SGHDT, CDR2 YYEEEE. Trimming took off 9 bases at V and 4 bases at J, with 26 bases between the two ends. The CDR3 spans 16 residues. The CDR3 nucleotides read TGTGCCACCTCCCATGCGAAAGCCGGCGGCCCTTACGAGCAGTACTTC. Translation gives CATSHAKAGGPYEQYF.

The rearrangement joins TRBV12-3 or TRBV12-4 to TRBJ1-1; the D is unclear. CDR3 length: 14 amino acids. Between the trimmed V and J ends, which lost 7 bases and 2 bases, there was a span of 14 bases. The CDR3 here is CASTVAWGNTEAFF. The CDR3 coding sequence is TGTGCCAGCACCGTAGCTTGGGGTAACACTGAAGCTTTCTTT.

The rearrangement joins TRBV7-2 to TRBJ2-1, with 10 bases identical to TRBD1. The CDR3 covers 13 residues. The germline V gene encodes CDR1 SGHTA and CDR2 FQGNSA. The junction had 4 bases not matched to a gene; V was cut back by 6 bases and J by 8 bases. The CDR3 loop is CASSRQGADEQFF. In DNA, the CDR3 is TGTGCCAGCAGTCGACAGGGGGCCGATGAGCAGTTCTTC.

This clonotype was seen more than once but under ten times. It may be a read error: a sequence one base away is much more abundant. The chain couples TRBV7-2 to TRBJ2-7, with 8 bases matching TRBD2. V trimming: 0 bases; J trimming: 0 bases; junction bases outside the gene matches: 1. CDR1 and CDR2 from the germline V gene are SGHTA and FQGNSA. CDR3 length equals 15 residues. This CDR3 reads CASSLASGNSYEQYF. CDR3 DNA: TGTGCCAGCAGCTTAGCTAGCGGGAACTCCTACGAGCAGTACTTC.

This clonotype was seen at least ten times. In DNA form, the CDR3 reads TGTGCCAGCAGCCTACCGGGACTAGCGGGCTACAATGAGCAGTTCTTC. It specifies CASSLPGLAGYNEQFF. The chain joins TRBV7-2 to TRBJ2-1; TRBD2 aligns across 12 bases. The V gene end was trimmed by 5 bases and the J gene end by 3 bases; junction bases not matched to a gene: 5. The germline CDR1 and CDR2 sequences are SGHTA and FQGNSA. The CDR3 is 16 amino acids.

This clonotype was counted ten times or more. CDR3 nucleotide sequence: TGTGCCAGCAGTAGGGGGCTCGGGAGTCAAGTCAATGAGCAGTTCTTC. It yields the protein CASSRGLGSQVNEQFF. V gene TRBV11-2 combines with J gene TRBJ2-1; the D gene is possibly TRBD1 (7 bases). This CDR3 comprises 16 residues. Trimming shortened V by 6 bases and J by 6 bases, and 21 bases separated the two germline ends. Germline V CDR1 and CDR2: SGHAT, FQNNGV.

The rearrangement links TRBV10-3 to TRBJ2-1; no clear D gene. Germline V CDR1 and CDR2: ENHRY, SYGVKD. The CDR3 contains 14 residues. The V end lost 3 bases, the J end lost 6 bases, and 12 bases lay between the germline ends. This CDR3 is CAISEPLIVNEQFF. The CDR3 bases are TGTGCCATCAGTGAACCCCTGATCGTCAATGAGCAGTTCTTC.